The T cell receptor (beta chain) under discussion was sequenced for a study of cytomegalovirus exposure and HLA in healthy donors. Study-level background: Findings of an earlier analysis included under 140 million unique TCR beta sequences from 170 million or so T cells. General study results and limits: For most TCR beta V segments, an earlier analysis put the productive rate at about 87% or about 30% of the time. Analysis was carried out at a later point, and it linked a missense DCLRE1C variant to TCR beta V- and J-gene trimming. Owing to their indistinguishability, certain V segments, notably TRBV6-2 and TRBV6-3, were excluded.

Germline lookup yields CDR1 SGHNT and CDR2 YYREEE (reference sequence). CDR3 length: 14 residues. V lost 3 bases, J lost 5 bases, and 15 bases lay in between. The PCR had 60 Vbeta and 13 Jbeta primers. Some clones are missing from TCRdb's copy, which holds only in-frame ones; the method was immunoSEQ multiplex PCR. The repertoire holds over 150,000 clones, around 77% seen once, with less than 3.5% in the top ten. Points on this clone: Its antigen is undetermined.

This receptor was identified in a woman younger than 45 in good health and CMV-seronegative. The sample taken for sequencing was PBMCs. The J gene is TRBJ2-7, the V gene TRBV5-4; D is possibly TRBD1 (6 bases). This chain's CDR3 is CASSYPDRSNEQYF. DNA for the CDR3: TGTGCCAGCAGCTACCCGGACAGAAGTAACGAGCAGTACTTC.